This TCR beta chain was recorded in a study of blood T cell repertoires in COVID-19. Authors' methods: Quantification of nucleated cells was approximated via reference gene primer amplification. Assay: immunoSEQ multiplex PCR; the TCRdb copy retains only in-frame clones and omits some. V and J calls and clone size are given by that table; D and trimming were obtained from the DNA. This table holds around 130,000 clones, 83% found once. The germline V gene has CDR1 LNHDA and CDR2 SQIVND (reference sequence). There are 14 residues in the CDR3. J lost 2 bases, V lost 4 bases, and 3 bases had no gene match. Enrolled through a virtual design, the participants were between about 18 and 100 years of age and came from about two dozen US areas. Donors were grouped by their self-reported clinical history. Two negative PCRs, clearance, or symptom resolution had been documented for recovered Cohort 3 donors.

The sequencing input was PBMCs or T cells enriched from blood (not recorded which). The chain employs TRBV19 and TRBJ1-2; the match to TRBD1 covers 8 bases. The clonotype was recovered from a man aged 30-40 years who had recovered from COVID-19. The DNA for the CDR3 is TGTGCCAGTAGTACCCGACAGGGGAACTATGGCTACACCTTC. Translation gives CASSTRQGNYGYTF.